The clone carrying this T cell receptor (beta chain) was seen just once. The sample originates from a study of blood T cell repertoires in COVID-19. In the study overall: COVID-19 samples, acute and convalescent, were from the United States, Italy and Spain.

Germline V gene lookup returns CDR1 MNHNY and CDR2 SVGAGI (reference sequence). CDR3 length: 14 amino acids. The V segment lost 5 bases and the J segment 4 bases; nucleotides outside the gene matches: 5. Clones were sequenced by immunoSEQ multiplex PCR, and TCRdb holds only the in-frame ones, with some missing. The sample includes about 98,000 clones, around 90% of them seen just once. The TCR sequence derives from a man aged 65-85 years with acute or convalescent COVID-19. Sample: peripheral blood. This chain connects TRBV6-6 to TRBJ2-5; 9 nucleotides match TRBD2. The CDR3 sequence: CASSMGRGGETQYF. The CDR3 nucleotides are TGTGCCAGCAGTATGGGGCGGGGGGGAGAGACCCAGTACTTC.